Reported below is one T cell receptor beta chain. Antigen: not known. Produced via immunoSEQ multiplex PCR; TCRdb's table is partial and in-frame only. The repertoire holds approximately 31,000 clones, with approximately 80% as singletons. The data were obtained in a study of T cells in narcolepsy. About the study: Donors had narcolepsy type 1 or type 2, or were healthy controls. Study findings and constraints: Blood of same and different patients, but not healthy controls, reportedly held recurring autoreactive clonotypes. No autoreactive T cell clone sequences appeared in some memory CD4+ repertoires.

Germline assignment: CDR1 MDHEN and CDR2 SYDVKM. The CDR3 sequence is 12 residues long. The germline V and J ends were trimmed by 5 bases and 1 base, with 4 bases remaining between them. This sequence was found in a human donor with narcolepsy. Sequences were obtained from CD45RA- memory CD4+ T cells from PBMCs. The chain has TRBV28 and TRBJ2-3; D gene unclear. The DNA of the CDR3 is TGTGCCAGCAGTCCAGGCACAGATACGCAGTATTTT. Translated, it gives CASSPGTDTQYF.